This T cell receptor beta chain was obtained from a study of metastatic and nonmetastatic thyroid tumors. Study-wide results and caveats: Reported TCR beta diversity, measured in blood and tumor, was significantly higher for malignant thyroid tumors than for benign nodules.

Authors' analysis steps: Differences in CDR3 between clinicopathological groups were drawn on to build a classifier intended to discriminate distant-metastatic papillary thyroid cancer patients. TCRdb reprocessed the PCR reads via MiXCR. The V and J calls were not made by the authors but by TCRdb's processing. The top ten hold roughly 9% of the sample, which has 35,000 to 50,000 clones, 9.5% to 13% seen once. The CDR3 consists of 13 residues. CDR1 and CDR2 (germline): GTSNPN, SVGIG (reference sequence). V lost 0 bases and J lost 4, with 7 bases in between. This clone has a count of ten or more. What it recognizes is unknown. None of the patients had undergone any treatment ahead of thyroid surgery.

The specimen was blood. This clonotype was obtained from a male donor with papillary thyroid cancer or a benign thyroid nodule (not recorded which). Some clones in this sample may be carry-over from other donors' samples. This chain uses TRBV30 with TRBJ1-3; D remains unclear. The CDR3 region is CAWSVIWGNTIYF. The CDR3 DNA follows: TGTGCCTGGAGTGTAATTTGGGGAAACACCATATATTTT.